The sequence of this T cell receptor beta chain was determined in a study of blood T cells in healthy people across ages. Study conclusions and caveats: Across the age range, TCR beta diversity per million T cells fell in a roughly linear way.

Trimming took off 8 bases at V and 2 bases at J, with 10 bases between the two ends. The CDR3 runs to 13 residues. Germline values: CDR1 ENHRY, CDR2 SYGVKD. A second PCR of roughly 7 to 11 cycles used a sample-barcoded 5' primer and a J-beta primer mix. TCRdb re-called the 5' RACE reads with MiXCR, one entry per CDR3 protein. The table lists around 1,000,000 distinct CDR3 sequences, almost 25% of them singletons, with 0.75% in the top ten. As regards this clonotype: The antigen is not known.

These same data were also listed under a study on T cells of mothers and their children. Per that study: RNA extracted was entirely used for cDNA synthesis, roughly 1.4 ug per 15 ul. T cell clones that were persistent and microchimeric went undetected.

This chain joins TRBV10-3 and TRBJ1-5; no definite D call. The sequencing sample was made of blood. This receptor was taken from a girl aged 2 to 9 in good health. The CDR3, as DNA: TGTGCCATCTCGACCCATGGCAATCAGCCCCAGCATTTT. Translating gives CAISTHGNQPQHF.